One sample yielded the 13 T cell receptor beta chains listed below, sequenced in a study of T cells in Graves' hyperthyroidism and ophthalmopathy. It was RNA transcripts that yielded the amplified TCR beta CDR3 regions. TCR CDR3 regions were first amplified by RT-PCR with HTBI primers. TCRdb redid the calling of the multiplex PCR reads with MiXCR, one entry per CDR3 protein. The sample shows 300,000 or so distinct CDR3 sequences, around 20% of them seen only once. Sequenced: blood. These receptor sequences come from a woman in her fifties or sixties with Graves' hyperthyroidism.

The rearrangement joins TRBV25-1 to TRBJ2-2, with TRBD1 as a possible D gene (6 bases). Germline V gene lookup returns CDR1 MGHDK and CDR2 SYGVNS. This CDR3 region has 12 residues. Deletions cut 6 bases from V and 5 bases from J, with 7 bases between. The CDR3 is CASRQGTGELFF. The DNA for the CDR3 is TGTGCCAGCAGACAGGGAACCGGGGAGCTGTTTTTT.

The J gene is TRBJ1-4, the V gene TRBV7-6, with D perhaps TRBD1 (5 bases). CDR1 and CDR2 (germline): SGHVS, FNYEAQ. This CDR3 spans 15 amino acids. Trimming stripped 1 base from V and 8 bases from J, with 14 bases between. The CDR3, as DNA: TGTGCCAGCAGCTTAGGTGGGGGGTTAGGAGAAAAACTGTTTTTT. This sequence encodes CASSLGGGLGEKLFF. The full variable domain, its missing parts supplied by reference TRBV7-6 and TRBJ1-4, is GAGVSQSPRYKVTKRGQDVALRCDPISGHVSLYWYRQALGQGPEFLTYFNYEAQQDKSGLPNDRFSAERPEGSISTLTIQRTEQRDSAMYRCASSLGGGLGEKLFFGSGTQLSVL.

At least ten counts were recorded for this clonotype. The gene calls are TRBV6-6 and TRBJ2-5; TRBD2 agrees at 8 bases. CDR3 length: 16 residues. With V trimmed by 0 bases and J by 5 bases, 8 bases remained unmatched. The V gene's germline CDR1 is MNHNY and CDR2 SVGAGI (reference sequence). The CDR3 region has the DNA TGTGCCAGCAGTTACTCGACGGGAGGGGGATACGAGACCCAGTACTTC. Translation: CASSYSTGGGYETQYF.

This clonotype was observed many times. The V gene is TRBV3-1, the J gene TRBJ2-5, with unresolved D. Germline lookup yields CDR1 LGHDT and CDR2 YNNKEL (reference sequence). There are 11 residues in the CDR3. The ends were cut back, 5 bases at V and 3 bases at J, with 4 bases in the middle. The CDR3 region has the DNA TGTGCCAGCAGCGAAAAAGAGACCCAGTACTTC. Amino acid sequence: CASSEKETQYF.

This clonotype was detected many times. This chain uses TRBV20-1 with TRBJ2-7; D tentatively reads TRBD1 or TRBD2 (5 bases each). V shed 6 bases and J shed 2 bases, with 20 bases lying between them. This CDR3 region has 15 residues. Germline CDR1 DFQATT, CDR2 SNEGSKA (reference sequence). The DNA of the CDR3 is TGCAGTGCCAAAAGCCCCGGGACGGTGACCTACGAGCAGTACTTC. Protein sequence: CSAKSPGTVTYEQYF.

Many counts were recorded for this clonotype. The CDR3 DNA follows: TGTGCCAGCAGTTTGGACAGGGCCGGGAATCAGCCCCAGCATTTT. It is translated as CASSLDRAGNQPQHF. The rearrangement joins TRBV28 to TRBJ1-5, with 8 bases identical to TRBD1. Germline lookup yields CDR1 MDHEN and CDR2 SYDVKM. The CDR3 extends over 15 amino acids. J was trimmed by 4 bases and V by 3 bases; bases with no gene match: 5.

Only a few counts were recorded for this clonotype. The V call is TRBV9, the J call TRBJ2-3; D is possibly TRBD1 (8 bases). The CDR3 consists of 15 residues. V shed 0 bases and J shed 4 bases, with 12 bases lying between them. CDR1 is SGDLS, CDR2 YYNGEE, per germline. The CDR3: CASSVDRGGPDTQYF. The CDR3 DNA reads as TGTGCCAGCAGCGTAGACAGGGGGGGTCCAGATACGCAGTATTTT.

CDR3 sequence reads: CASSAGQGRPEAFF. The CDR3 DNA reads TGTGCCAGCAGCGCCGGACAGGGGAGACCTGAAGCTTTCTTT. This chain uses TRBV5-4 with TRBJ1-1; TRBD1 matches at 9 bases. Germline V lookup: CDR1 SGHNT, CDR2 YYREEE (reference sequence). V lost 4 bases and J lost 6; bases outside the gene matches: 7. There are 14 residues in the CDR3.

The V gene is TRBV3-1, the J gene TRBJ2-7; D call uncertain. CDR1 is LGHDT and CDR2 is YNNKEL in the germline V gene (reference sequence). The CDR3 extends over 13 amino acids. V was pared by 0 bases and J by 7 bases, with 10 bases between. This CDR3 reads CASSQDLQGEQYF. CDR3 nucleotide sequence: TGTGCCAGCAGCCAAGACCTCCAAGGTGAGCAGTACTTC.

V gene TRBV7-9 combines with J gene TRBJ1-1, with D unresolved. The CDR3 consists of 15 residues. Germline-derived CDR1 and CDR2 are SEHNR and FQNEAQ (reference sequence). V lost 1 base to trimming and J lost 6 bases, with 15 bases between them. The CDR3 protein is CASSLDLGAVAEAFF. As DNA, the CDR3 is TGTGCCAGCAGCTTAGATCTGGGAGCGGTCGCTGAAGCTTTCTTT.

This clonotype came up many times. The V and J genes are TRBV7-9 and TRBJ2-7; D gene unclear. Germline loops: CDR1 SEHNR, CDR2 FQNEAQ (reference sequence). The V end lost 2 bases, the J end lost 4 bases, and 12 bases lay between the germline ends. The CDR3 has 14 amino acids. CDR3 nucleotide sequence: TGTGCCAGCAGCTTACCCGGACGCCCGTACGAGCAGTACTTC. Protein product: CASSLPGRPYEQYF.

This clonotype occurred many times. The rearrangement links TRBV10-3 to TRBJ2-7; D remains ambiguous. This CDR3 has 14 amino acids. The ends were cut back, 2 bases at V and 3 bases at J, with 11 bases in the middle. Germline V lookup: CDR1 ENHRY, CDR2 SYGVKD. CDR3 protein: CAISERTFNYEQYF. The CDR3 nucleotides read TGTGCCATCAGTGAGAGAACCTTCAACTACGAGCAGTACTTC.

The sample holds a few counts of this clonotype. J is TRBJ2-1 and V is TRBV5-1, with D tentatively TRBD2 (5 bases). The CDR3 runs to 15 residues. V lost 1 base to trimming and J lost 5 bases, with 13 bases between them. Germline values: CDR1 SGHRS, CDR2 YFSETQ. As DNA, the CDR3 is TGCGCCAGCAGCTTGATCGGGAAAACGAACAATGAGCAGTTCTTC. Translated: CASSLIGKTNNEQFF.